Listed here are 8 T cell receptor beta chains from one sample, sequenced in a study of T cells in Graves' hyperthyroidism and ophthalmopathy. What was amplified from RNA transcripts were TCR beta CDR3 regions. The TCR CDR3 first-round RT-PCR relied on the HTBI primer set. MiXCR, run by TCRdb on the multiplex PCR reads, gives a single entry per CDR3 protein. The data contain around 600,000 distinct CDR3 sequences, approximately 15% of them singletons. Sequencing used blood. These receptors all stem from a woman aged 40 to 49 with Graves' ophthalmopathy.

This clonotype was found many times. The J gene is TRBJ2-5, the V gene TRBV10-2; D is possibly TRBD1 (5 bases). Germline V gene sequence: CDR1 WSHSY, CDR2 SAAADI. V was pared by 0 bases and J by 7 bases, with 12 bases between. The CDR3 runs 14 residues. The CDR3 here is CASSESKAGRTQYF. In nucleotides, the CDR3 is TGCGCCAGCAGTGAGTCGAAGGCAGGGCGGACCCAGTACTTC.

This clonotype was seen many times. The chain employs TRBV2 and TRBJ2-1, with 8 nucleotides matching TRBD2. Per germline, CDR1 SNHLY and CDR2 FYNNEI. Germline trimming cut 7 bases from V and 4 bases from J; bases unmatched to any gene: 9. The CDR3 consists of 15 residues. The chain's CDR3 is CASTIQAGAYNEQFF. CDR3 nucleotides: TGTGCCAGCACCATTCAAGCGGGGGCTTACAATGAGCAGTTCTTC.

CDR3 DNA: TGCAGTGCCAGCCCGCGGGAGCGGTGGGAGACCCAGTACTTC. Translated: CSASPRERWETQYF. The chain combines TRBV20-1 with TRBJ2-5; 7 nucleotides match TRBD2. The V gene end was trimmed by 6 bases and the J gene end by 5 bases; junction bases not matched to a gene: 12. Germline V gene sequence: CDR1 DFQATT, CDR2 SNEGSKA (reference sequence). CDR3 length: 14 residues.

This clonotype occurred many times. The chain is built from TRBV28 and TRBJ1-5; TRBD1 matches 8 bases. V was pared by 2 bases and J by 6 bases, with 18 bases of the junction left unmatched. The CDR3 consists of 19 residues. CDR1 and CDR2 (germline): MDHEN, SYDVKM. This CDR3 reads CASSLSLLRTGLSSQPQHF. CDR3 in DNA: TGTGCCAGCAGTTTAAGCCTCTTACGGACAGGGTTAAGCTCTCAGCCCCAGCATTTT. Full variable domain (remainder filled in from reference TRBV28 and TRBJ1-5): DVKVTQSSRYLVKRTGEKVFLECVQDMDHENMFWYRQDPGLGLRLIYFSYDVKMKEKGDIPEGYSVSREKKERFSLILESASTNQTSMYLCASSLSLLRTGLSSQPQHFGDGTRLSIL.

This sequence joins TRBV7-9 and TRBJ1-1; TRBD1 might be the D (6 bases). Germline V CDR1 and CDR2: SEHNR, FQNEAQ (reference sequence). V dropped 6 bases and J dropped 7 bases, with 21 bases sitting between them. CDR3 size: 15 residues. The CDR3 DNA follows: TGTGCCAGCAGTTCATGGGGGGGCGAACTAAGTGAAGCTTTCTTT. Encoded protein: CASSSWGGELSEAFF.

In this sample, this clonotype turned up many times. The chain joins TRBV5-4 to TRBJ2-3; D is ambiguous. Germline V gene lookup returns CDR1 SGHNT and CDR2 YYREEE (reference sequence). This CDR3 contains 12 residues. Trimming removed 6 bases from V and 0 bases from J, with 5 bases in between. CDR3 residues: CASKASTDTQYF. The DNA for the CDR3 is TGTGCCAGCAAGGCTAGCACAGATACGCAGTATTTT.

The sample holds many counts of this clonotype. The V gene is TRBV11-3, the J gene TRBJ2-3, with 13 bases aligning to TRBD2. The germline gives CDR1 SGHNT, CDR2 YENEEA. The CDR3 covers 17 residues. The junction had 11 bases not matched to a gene; V was cut back by 5 bases and J by 6 bases. In DNA form, the CDR3 reads TGTGCCAGCAGCGCCGGAGGACTAGCGGGAGCGGTGGATACGCAGTATTTT. The encoded protein is CASSAGGLAGAVDTQYF.

This clonotype occurred a few times. V usage is TRBV15 and J usage is TRBJ1-1, with no clear D. The CDR3 totals 17 residues. Germline V CDR1 and CDR2: LNHNV, YYDKDF (reference sequence). V dropped 1 base and J dropped 1 base, with 16 bases sitting between them. The CDR3 loop reads CATSRGSPSTANTEAFF. The CDR3 DNA follows: TGTGCCACCAGCAGAGGCTCTCCGTCGACGGCGAACACTGAAGCTTTCTTT.